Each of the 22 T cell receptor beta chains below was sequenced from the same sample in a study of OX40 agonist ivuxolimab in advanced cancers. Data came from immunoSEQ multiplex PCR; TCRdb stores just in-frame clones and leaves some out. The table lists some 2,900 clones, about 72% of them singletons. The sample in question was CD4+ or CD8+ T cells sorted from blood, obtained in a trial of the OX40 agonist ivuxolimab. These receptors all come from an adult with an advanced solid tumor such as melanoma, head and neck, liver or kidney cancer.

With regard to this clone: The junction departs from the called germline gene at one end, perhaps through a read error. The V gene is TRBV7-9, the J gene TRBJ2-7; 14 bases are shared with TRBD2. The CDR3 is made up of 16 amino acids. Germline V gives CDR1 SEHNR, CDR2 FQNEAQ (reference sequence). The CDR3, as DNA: TGTGCCAGCAGCCAGGGGACTAGCGGGAGCTCCTCCGAGCAGTACTTC. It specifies CASSQGTSGSSSEQYF.

The CDR3 here is CAWSATGEASPLHF. Written as DNA, the CDR3 is TGTGCCTGGAGCGCGACAGGGGAGGCTTCACCCCTCCACTTT. This chain joins TRBV30 and TRBJ1-6; 8 positions agree with TRBD1. The CDR3 spans 14 residues. Germline-derived CDR1 and CDR2 are GTSNPN and SVGIG (reference sequence). Germline trimming cut 3 bases from V and 9 bases from J; bases unmatched to any gene: 7.

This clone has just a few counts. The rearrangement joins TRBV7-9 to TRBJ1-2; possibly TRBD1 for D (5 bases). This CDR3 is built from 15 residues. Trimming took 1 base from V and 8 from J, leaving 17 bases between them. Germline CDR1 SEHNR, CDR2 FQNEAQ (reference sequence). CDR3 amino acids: CASSLVGGPDWGYTF. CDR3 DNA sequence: TGTGCCAGCAGCTTAGTCGGGGGTCCGGATTGGGGCTACACCTTC. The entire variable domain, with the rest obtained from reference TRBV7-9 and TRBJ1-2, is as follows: DTGVSQNPRHKITKRGQNVTFRCDPISEHNRLYWYRQTLGQGPEFLTYFQNEAQLEKSRLLSDRFSAERPKGSFSTLEIQRTEQGDSAMYLCASSLVGGPDWGYTFGSGTRLTVV.

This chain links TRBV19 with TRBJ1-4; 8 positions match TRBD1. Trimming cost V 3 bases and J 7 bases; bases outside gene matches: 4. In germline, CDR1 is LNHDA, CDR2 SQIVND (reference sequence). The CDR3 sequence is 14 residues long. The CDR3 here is CASSMQGAFEKLFF. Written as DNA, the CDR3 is TGTGCCAGTAGTATGCAGGGGGCTTTTGAAAAACTGTTTTTT.

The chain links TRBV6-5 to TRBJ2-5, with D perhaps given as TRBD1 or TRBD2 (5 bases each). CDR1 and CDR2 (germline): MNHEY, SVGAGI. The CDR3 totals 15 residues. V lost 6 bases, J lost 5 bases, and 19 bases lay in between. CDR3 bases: TGTGCCAGCAGAGACCGGGACGCTGGGGAGGAGACCCAGTACTTC. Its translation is CASRDRDAGEETQYF.

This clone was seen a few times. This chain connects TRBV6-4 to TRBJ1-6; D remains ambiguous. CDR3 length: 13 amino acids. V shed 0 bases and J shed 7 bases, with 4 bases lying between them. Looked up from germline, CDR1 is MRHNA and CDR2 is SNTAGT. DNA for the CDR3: TGTGCCAGCAGTGACTCGACAAATTCACCCCTCCACTTT. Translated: CASSDSTNSPLHF.

CDR3 DNA sequence: TGTGCCAGCAGTTTCGCGGCAAGTGAGACCCAGTACTTC. Translating gives CASSFAASETQYF. The chain combines TRBV28 with TRBJ2-5; D unresolved. Per the germline V gene, CDR1 is MDHEN and CDR2 is SYDVKM. This CDR3 is 13 amino acids long. The V and J ends lost 3 bases and 5 bases respectively, with 10 bases between them.

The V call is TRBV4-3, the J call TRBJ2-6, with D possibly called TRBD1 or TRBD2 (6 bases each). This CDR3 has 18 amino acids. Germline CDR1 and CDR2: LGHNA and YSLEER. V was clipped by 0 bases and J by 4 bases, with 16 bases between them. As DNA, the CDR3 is TGCGCCAGCAGCCAAGACGGGGGCTGGGGCTCCGGGGCCAACGTCCTGACTTTC. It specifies CASSQDGGWGSGANVLTF.

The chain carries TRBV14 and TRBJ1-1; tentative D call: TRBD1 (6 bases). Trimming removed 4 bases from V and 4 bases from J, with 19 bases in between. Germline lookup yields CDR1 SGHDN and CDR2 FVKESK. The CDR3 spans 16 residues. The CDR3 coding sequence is TGTGCCAGCAGCCCACAAGGAAGGGGGAGCATCACTGAAGCTTTCTTT. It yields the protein CASSPQGRGSITEAFF.

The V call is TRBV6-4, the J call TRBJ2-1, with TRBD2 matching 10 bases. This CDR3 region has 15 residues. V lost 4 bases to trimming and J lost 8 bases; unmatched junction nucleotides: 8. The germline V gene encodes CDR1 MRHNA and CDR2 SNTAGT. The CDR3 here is CASSGQAGGPDEQFF. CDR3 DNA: TGTGCCAGCAGTGGACAAGCGGGAGGGCCAGATGAGCAGTTCTTC.

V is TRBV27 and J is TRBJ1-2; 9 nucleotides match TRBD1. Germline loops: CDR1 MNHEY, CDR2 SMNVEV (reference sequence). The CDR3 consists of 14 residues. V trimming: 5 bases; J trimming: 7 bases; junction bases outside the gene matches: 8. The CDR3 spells CASSPGQGQGGYTF. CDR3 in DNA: TGTGCCAGCAGTCCCGGACAGGGGCAAGGTGGCTACACCTTC.

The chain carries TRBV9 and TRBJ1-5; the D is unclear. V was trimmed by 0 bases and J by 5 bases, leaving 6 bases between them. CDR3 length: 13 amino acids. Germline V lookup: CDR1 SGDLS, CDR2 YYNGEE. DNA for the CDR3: TGTGCCAGCAGCGTAGACGGGGATCAGCCCCAGCATTTT. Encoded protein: CASSVDGDQPQHF.

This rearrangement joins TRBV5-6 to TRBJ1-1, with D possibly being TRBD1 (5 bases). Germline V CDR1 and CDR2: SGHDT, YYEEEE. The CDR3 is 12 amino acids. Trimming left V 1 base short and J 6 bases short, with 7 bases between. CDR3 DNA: TGTGCCAGCAGCTTGAGGGGTCCTGAAGCTTTCTTT. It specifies CASSLRGPEAFF.

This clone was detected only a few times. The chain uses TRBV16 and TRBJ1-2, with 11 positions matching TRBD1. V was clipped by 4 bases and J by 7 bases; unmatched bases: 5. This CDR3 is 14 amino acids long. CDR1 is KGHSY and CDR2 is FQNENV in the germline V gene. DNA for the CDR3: TGTGCCAGCAGCCTCGGACAGGGGGCTTTTGGCTACACCTTC. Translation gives CASSLGQGAFGYTF.

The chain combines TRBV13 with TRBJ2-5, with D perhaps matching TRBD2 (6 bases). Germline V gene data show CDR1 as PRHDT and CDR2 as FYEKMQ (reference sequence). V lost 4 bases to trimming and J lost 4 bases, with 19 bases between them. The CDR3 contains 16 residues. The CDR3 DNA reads TGTGCCAGCAGCTATAGGGGACGGCGGGGAGGAGAGACCCAGTACTTC. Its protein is CASSYRGRRGGETQYF.

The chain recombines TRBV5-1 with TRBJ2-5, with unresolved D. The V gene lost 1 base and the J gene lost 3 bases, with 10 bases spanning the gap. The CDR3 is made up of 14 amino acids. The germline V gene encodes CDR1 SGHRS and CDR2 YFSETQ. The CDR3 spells CASSLYAAEETQYF. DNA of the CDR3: TGCGCCAGCAGCTTGTATGCGGCGGAAGAGACCCAGTACTTC. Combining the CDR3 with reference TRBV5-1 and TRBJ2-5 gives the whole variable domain KAGVTQTPRYLIKTRGQQVTLSCSPISGHRSVSWYQQTPGQGLQFLFEYFSETQRNKGNFPGRFSGRQFSNSRSEMNVSTLELGDSALYLCASSLYAAEETQYFGPGTRLLVL.

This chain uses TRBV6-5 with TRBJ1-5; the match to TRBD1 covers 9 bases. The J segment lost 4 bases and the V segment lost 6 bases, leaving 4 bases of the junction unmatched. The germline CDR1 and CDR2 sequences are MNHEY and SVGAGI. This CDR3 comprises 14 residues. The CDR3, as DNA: TGTGCCAGCAGGGAAGGACAGGGGAATCAGCCCCAGCATTTT. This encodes CASREGQGNQPQHF.

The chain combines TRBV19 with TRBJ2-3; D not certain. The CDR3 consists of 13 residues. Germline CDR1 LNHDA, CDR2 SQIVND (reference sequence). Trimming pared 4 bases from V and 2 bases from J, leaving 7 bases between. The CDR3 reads CASSTDNTDTQYF. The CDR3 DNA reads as TGTGCCAGTAGTACCGACAACACAGATACGCAGTATTTT.

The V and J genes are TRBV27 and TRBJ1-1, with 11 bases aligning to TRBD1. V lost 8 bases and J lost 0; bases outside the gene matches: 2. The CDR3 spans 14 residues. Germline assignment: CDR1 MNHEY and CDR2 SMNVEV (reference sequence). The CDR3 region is CASGTGGLNTEAFF. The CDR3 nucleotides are TGTGCCAGCGGGACAGGGGGTTTGAACACTGAAGCTTTCTTT.

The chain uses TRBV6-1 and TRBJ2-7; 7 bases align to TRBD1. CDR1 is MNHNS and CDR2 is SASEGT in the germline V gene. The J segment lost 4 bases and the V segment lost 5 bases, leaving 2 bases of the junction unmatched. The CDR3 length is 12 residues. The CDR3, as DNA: TGTGCCAGCAGTCCCAGGGGGTACGAGCAGTACTTC. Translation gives CASSPRGYEQYF.

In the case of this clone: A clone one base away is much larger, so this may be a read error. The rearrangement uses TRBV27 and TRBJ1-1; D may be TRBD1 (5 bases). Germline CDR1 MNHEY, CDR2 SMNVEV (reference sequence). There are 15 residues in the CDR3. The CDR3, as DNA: TGTGCCAGCAGTGGAGGGGTAGCATGGAACACTAAAGCTTTCTTT. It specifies CASSGGVAWNTKAFF.

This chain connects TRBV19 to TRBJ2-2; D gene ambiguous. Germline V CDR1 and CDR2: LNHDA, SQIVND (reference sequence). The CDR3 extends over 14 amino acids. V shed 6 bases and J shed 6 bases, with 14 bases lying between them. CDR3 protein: CASSPPLRPGELFF. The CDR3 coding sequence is TGTGCCAGTAGCCCCCCCTTAAGGCCCGGGGAGCTGTTTTTT.